The rows below give T cell receptor beta chains drawn from one sample of a study of blood T cells in healthy people across ages. MiXCR, run by TCRdb on the 5' RACE reads, gives a single entry per CDR3 protein. In the table there are 750,000 to 950,000 distinct CDR3 sequences, about 29% of which are singletons. This sample was shared with a second study, whose subject was T cells of mothers and their children.

Sequencing was carried out using blood. The receptors shown here come from a woman in her thirties or forties in good health. The CDR3 runs from the conserved cysteine through the conserved F or W. A D gene is named only where the DNA matches it firmly. Expanded clones get a size class; other rows say once, few or many, or leave the size out.

cdr3_aa cdr3_nt v_call d_call clone_size j_call
CSARVFGTGDSYEQYF TGCAGTGCTAGAGTCTTCGGGACAGGAGATTCCTACGAGCAGTACTTC TRBV20-1 TRBD1 many TRBJ2-7
CSAGPLAGEPFF TGCAGTGCTGGCCCCCTGGCCGGGGAGCCGTTTTTT TRBV20-1 - - TRBJ2-2
CASSLSIGRDTQYF TGTGCCAGCAGCTTGAGTATCGGACGGGATACGCAGTATTTT TRBV7-9 - - TRBJ2-3
CASSQVEIGYTF TGTGCCAGCAGCCAAGTAGAAATTGGCTACACCTTC TRBV3-1 - - TRBJ1-2
CSAREQGAMNTEAFF TGCAGTGCTAGAGAACAGGGGGCGATGAACACTGAAGCTTTCTTT TRBV20-1 TRBD1 - TRBJ1-1
CASSQDRGLDQETQYF TGTGCCAGCAGCCAAGATCGGGGACTAGATCAGGAGACCCAGTACTTC TRBV14 TRBD2 few TRBJ2-5
CSVADRGHEQYF TGCAGCGTTGCGGACAGGGGCCACGAGCAGTACTTC TRBV29-1 TRBD1 - TRBJ2-7
CASSFPGQNYEQYF TGTGCCAGCAGTTTTCCGGGACAAAACTACGAGCAGTACTTC TRBV28 - - TRBJ2-7
CASSGQGLRTDTQYF TGTGCCAGCAGTGGTCAGGGTCTTCGCACAGATACGCAGTATTTT TRBV2 - - TRBJ2-3
CASSPYREGTEAFF TGTGCCAGCAGTCCATACAGGGAAGGAACTGAAGCTTTCTTT TRBV27 - many TRBJ1-1
CASRLGGPNTEAFF TGTGCCAGCAGACTCGGGGGACCGAACACTGAAGCTTTCTTT TRBV13 - - TRBJ1-1
CAISEPGRLQETQYF TGTGCCATCAGTGAACCCGGACGCTTACAAGAGACCCAGTACTTC TRBV10-3 - - TRBJ2-5
CASSPEYLQGSNQPQHF TGTGCCAGCTCACCAGAGTATTTACAGGGGAGCAATCAGCCCCAGCATTTT TRBV18 TRBD1 - TRBJ1-5
CASTWGSGNTIYF TGTGCCAGCACCTGGGGTTCTGGAAACACCATATATTTT TRBV28 - - TRBJ1-3
CASSLEPSLRDRDREQYF TGTGCCAGCAGCTTAGAGCCCAGCCTCCGGGACAGGGATCGAGAGCAGTACTTC TRBV7-2 TRBD1 - TRBJ2-7
CASSEFGGTQETQYF TGTGCTAGCAGCGAATTTGGGGGAACCCAAGAGACCCAGTACTTC TRBV7-7 - many TRBJ2-5
CASSLGVVTEQFF TGTGCCAGCAGCCTAGGGGTGGTCACCGAGCAGTTCTTC TRBV7-9 - few TRBJ2-1
CASILGPGDTQYF TGTGCCAGCATCTTAGGTCCTGGAGATACGCAGTATTTT TRBV5-5 - - TRBJ2-3
CASSVGDPRYGELFF TGTGCCAGCAGCGTAGGGGACCCAAGGTACGGGGAGCTGTTTTTT TRBV9 - few TRBJ2-2
CASSFSLLGQGTGEQFF TGTGCCAGCAGTTTTTCTCTATTGGGACAGGGGACAGGTGAGCAGTTCTTC TRBV12-3/TRBV12-4 TRBD1 few TRBJ2-1
CASSLSSTGYNQPQHF TGTGCCAGCAGTTTGTCCTCAACAGGTTACAATCAGCCCCAGCATTTT TRBV28 - - TRBJ1-5
CASSVEGAGANVLTF TGTGCCAGCAGCGTAGAAGGGGCTGGGGCCAACGTCCTGACTTTC TRBV9 - many TRBJ2-6
CSVVAGGDQPQHF TGCAGCGTTGTAGCGGGCGGGGATCAGCCCCAGCATTTT TRBV29-1 - - TRBJ1-5
CASRRGVGNYGYTF TGTGCCAGCCGCCGTGGGGTCGGCAATTATGGCTACACCTTC TRBV6-5 - many TRBJ1-2
CASSIRLDTQYF TGTGCCAGCTCAATCCGGTTGGATACGCAGTATTTT TRBV18 - - TRBJ2-3
CASSPSTETQYF TGTGCCAGCTCACCATCGACGGAGACCCAGTACTTC TRBV18 - few TRBJ2-5
CASSSEPGDTEAFF TGTGCCAGCAGCTCCGAGCCAGGGGACACTGAAGCTTTCTTT TRBV7-8 - many TRBJ1-1
CAISPGLAGGITDTQYF TGTGCCATCAGTCCGGGACTAGCGGGGGGGATCACAGATACGCAGTATTTT TRBV10-3 TRBD2 - TRBJ2-3
CASSPGWGLYNEQFF TGCGCCAGCAGCCCCGGTTGGGGGCTCTACAATGAGCAGTTCTTC TRBV5-1 - - TRBJ2-1
CASSLPGATDTQYF TGCGCCAGCAGCTTACCTGGGGCGACAGATACGCAGTATTTT TRBV5-1 - - TRBJ2-3
CASSYIGTSGGPGTDTQYF TGTGCCAGCAGTTACATCGGGACTAGCGGGGGGCCAGGCACAGATACGCAGTATTTT TRBV6-5 TRBD2 few TRBJ2-3
CSATGTDYTEAFF TGCAGTGCGACTGGGACAGATTACACTGAAGCTTTCTTT TRBV20-1 TRBD1 few TRBJ1-1
CASSKAGLGTGELFF TGTGCCAGTAGTAAGGCGGGGCTAGGGACCGGGGAGCTGTTTTTT TRBV19 - few TRBJ2-2
CASSFIPGTQETQYF TGCGCCAGCAGCTTTATTCCCGGGACACAAGAGACCCAGTACTTC TRBV5-1 - few TRBJ2-5